The source of this T cell receptor (beta chain) is a study of T cells after yellow fever vaccination. This clonotype has a handful of counts. Antigen: not known. Study-level findings and limits: By day 5 rather than day 15, the secondary response had peaked, though it was weaker. Most primary-vaccination clones reappeared after the booster (about 95% CD4, approximately 88% CD8). Contamination by abundant bulk-population clonotypes could be present in FACS-sorted repertoires.

Trimming removed 4 bases at V and 0 bases at J, with 13 bases between. The CDR3 totals 16 residues. Germline CDR1 reads SGHKS; CDR2 reads YYEKEE (reference sequence). The TCR cDNA carried a universal primer site and UMIs from 5'RACE template switching. TCRdb ran MiXCR on the 5' RACE reads and lists one entry per CDR3 protein. The repertoire holds some 250,000 distinct CDR3 sequences, with around 3.5% as singletons. The specimen comprised PBMCs, sampled 15 days after the yellow fever booster vaccination. The gene calls are TRBV5-5 and TRBJ1-4; no firm D call. This clonotype was sampled from a man younger than 30 who received the YFV17D yellow fever vaccine. The DNA of the CDR3 is TGTGCCAGCAGCCGAGGGAGCTCCGCAACTAATGAAAAACTGTTTTTT. Amino acid sequence: CASSRGSSATNEKLFF.